This paragraph covers one T cell receptor beta chain sequence. The target of this receptor is not known. No much larger clone exists at a distance of one base, and base qualities are not known. The data derive from a study of shared clonotypes between healthy human individuals (TCRdb year 2020). For the wider study: Three men and a couple of women, aged 18 to 49 years, made up the cohort. For each donor, three plates each were used for CD4 naive and CD4 memory, two plates were used for CD8 naive, and one plate was used for CD8 memory. Libraries were prepared and TCR repertoires were sequenced by different laboratories using diverse techniques, in order to increase sequencing depth and limit assay-specific biases. The study deeply sequenced blood TCR repertoires of about 5 healthy adults to estimate repertoire size and the extent of clonotype sharing between individuals. Each donor's leukapheresis produced roughly between roughly 0.85 and 10 billion PBMCs.

TCR CDR3 regions were amplified from genomic DNA by multiplex PCR using the deep immunoSEQ assay. Extracted genomic DNA from each cell subset was spread evenly across all wells of several immunoSEQ 96-well plates, with each plate serving as a replicate. For sorted subsets, about 200 ng genomic DNA, equal to 30,000 to 35,000 T cell genomes, was loaded into each replicate PCR. The purified libraries were quantified using a Qubit 3.0 fluorometer, sized with a Bioanalyzer 2100, and then quantified again using the KAPA Library Quantification kit. A separate single-read 150-cycle Illumina NextSeq 550 flow cell was used to sequence each immunoSEQ 96-well plate. On the authors' methods: Because the immunoSEQ output included only junctional sequences and no quality scores, the filtering could not be the same as the filtering used for full-length reads. Sequences were annotated with PyIR, a Python wrapper for IgBLAST v1.9, and V/J genes and CDR3 were assigned using IMGT germline references. Reads were filtered out if the reads had weak V/J assignments (E-value above 1e-6), no CDR3, stop codons, out-of-frame junctions, or ambiguous translated residues. V3J clonotypes were defined as sequences sharing an identical inferred V gene, J gene, and CDR3 amino acid sequence. To compute the percentage overlap between repertoires, the number of shared unique clonotypes was divided by the size of the smaller repertoire. RTK rarefaction, the Chao1 estimator, and Recon v2.1 estimates of unobserved clonotypes were used to assess repertoire richness. For all TCRbeta clonotypes obtained by the gDNA method from four donors, generation probabilities were computed with OLGA. This is the immuneACCESS table as TCRdb keeps it, with only in-frame sequences that have V and J called. A part of the clones is gone; compared with another copy, unresolved V genes explain less than half, and the rest is unexplained. For V, J and clone size, that table is used; D and trimming come from the DNA. A total of some 2 million clones appear in this sample, about 95% of them only once. The ten largest account for roughly 1.2% of the sample.

For the CD8 naive samples, CD45RO-negative cells were positively selected for CCR7, yielding a CD45RA+CCR7+ population from which TemRA cells were excluded. Healthy HIV-negative adults with no recently reported acute infections or vaccinations were included as donors. All donors were Caucasian adults living in Nashville, Tennessee, USA. After blood collection by leukapheresis, PBMCs were isolated using Ficoll-Histopaque density gradient centrifugation and then cryopreserved in the vapor phase of liquid nitrogen. Analytical flow cytometry was used to check the purity and quantity of every magnetically sorted T cell population. Genomic DNA was isolated from every sorted fraction and measured by UV absorbance on a Nanodrop 2000c. General conclusions and limits of the study: Even with the large sequencing depth, rarefaction of the sorted-subset datasets indicated that sequencing was incomplete. The genetic and exposure-history diversity represented was limited by the small number of donors. Sharing across several donors was observed for approximately 5% of naive CD4, less than 4% of naive CD8, 2% to 2.5% of memory CD4, and around 0.42% of memory CD8 clonotypes. Sampling was restricted to blood, and TCR repertoires in tissues likely differ from the TCR repertoires found in blood. Higher generation probabilities were observed for clonotypes shared by all four sorted-subset donors than for non-shared clonotypes. Pairwise subsampling led to the expectation that sequencing depth would affect the degree of clonotype sharing among donors. Naive subsets generally had larger estimated clonotype richness than memory subsets did.

From the cysteine up to the phenylalanine, the CDR3 has a length of 14 residues. Only the CDR3 part of the read is kept: 42 bases, read in frame from the first base. Trimming leaves V shorter by 4 bases and J shorter by 2 bases, with the junction holding 3 bases beyond the gene matches. Via the germline V gene (reference sequence), CDR1 is PRHDT and CDR2 FYEKMQ. The sequenced sample was naive CD8+ T cells sorted from blood. The cell subset or site label corresponds to: CD45RA+CCR7+. The chain uses TRBV13 and TRBJ2-7, and 9 bases in between align with TRBD1. The TCR was taken from a man aged 18 to 29 in good health. Read as DNA, the sequence is TGTGCCAGCAGCTCCGGGACAGGGACCTACGAGCAGTACTTC. This is translated as CASSSGTGTYEQYF.